The present entry profiles one T cell receptor beta chain with its context. In its sample, this clonotype was seen a few times. Its antigen remains undetermined. No clone much larger than this one lies a single base away; base qualities are absent. From the second PCR step on, the TCR alpha and beta chain libraries were amplified in separate reactions. Donor CMV status was determined by IFNgamma production from CD4+ T cells after overnight stimulation of fresh PBMCs with CMV viral lysate. Miltenyi beads were used first to positively select CD4 T cells, and CD8 T cells were then positively selected from the CD4-negative fraction. Cells were stained for CD3, CD4, CD8, CD45RA, CD27 and a live/dead dye and were sorted on a BD Aria II into four subsets based on CD45RA and CD27. A few healthy volunteers provided blood, and each donor's sample was split into CD4 and CD8 T cells and then further divided into four differentiation subsets. About 120 ml of peripheral blood was drawn per donor, and PBMC were isolated by Ficoll-Paque PLUS density-gradient centrifugation. Sorted cells were lysed in RLT buffer, and RNA was extracted with a Qiagen RNeasy kit and stored at -80°C.

The data were taken from a study of naive and memory T cell subsets listed by TCRdb under 2017. With respect to the entire study: The study applied an open-source, UMI-based TCR alpha and beta sequencing pipeline to sorted naive and memory peripheral blood T cell subsets. Complete agreement was observed between the functional CMV T cell responses and the IgG serology results. RNA was DNase-treated and reverse transcribed with TCR constant-region primers, mostly using SuperScript III. Study-wide findings and limitations: In both CD4 and CD8 cells, a rise in Gini index and a fall in Shannon and inverse Simpson diversity were observed from naive through CM, EM and EMRA. A few larger clonotypes were present in naive repertoires, particularly the CD8 repertoires, and these clonotypes were possibly memory cells re-expressing CD45RA. A power law was followed by TCR abundance, with an exponent that differed between naive and memory subsets but was consistent across the three individuals. The repertoire findings for the naive and memory subsets could not be validated against a ground truth, as none was available. Once error correction was done, more than 85% of naive TCR sequences showed up just once, which made the naive abundance distributions much steeper than those of the memory subsets. Clonotypes were defined as single alpha or beta chain sequences, not paired alpha/beta receptors. RNA-based TCR counts may be affected by expression changes linked to T cell activation and differentiation.

The library was prepared using UMI-ligation and nested PCR. To cover both TRBC1 and TRBC2, the beta constant-region primer consisted of an equimolar mix of two oligonucleotides. The ligated cDNA went through four rounds of PCR with nested alpha and beta constant-region primers together with the SP2 primer. T4 RNA ligase 1 ligated a single-stranded oligonucleotide carrying the SP2 primer and a 12-nucleotide UMI to the cDNA 3' end. Incubation of the ligation reaction was carried out at 16 degrees C for about 19-25 hours. PCR2 was typically run as a SYBR Green qPCR and stopped at a predetermined threshold to prevent over-amplification. Every purification after the first one was done using Agencourt AMPure XP magnetic beads. Library amounts were measured by Qubit and library quality was assessed on a TapeStation, where the main peak was expected at around 650 bp. Sequencing of the pooled libraries was done on an Illumina MiSeq using v2 2x251 paired-end kits, which typically yielded roughly 0.95-2.2 million reads per sample. Each sample library was pooled at around 4.1 nM, and about 5-7.5% PhiX was included to improve cluster recognition. The original methods were these. Decombinator assigned V and J genes to Demultiplexor-processed FASTQ reads by tag matching, allowing a single base-pair mismatch. UMIs were used by Collapsinator to correct both sequencing errors and frequency errors arising from PCR heterogeneity. CDR3Translator translated TCRs and extracted CDR3s from the conserved cysteine to the FGXG phenylalanine, flagging non-productive sequences. Gini, Shannon entropy and inverse Simpson indices were calculated on repertoires subsampled to equal numbers of UMI-defined TCRs. Clonotype abundance distributions were fitted to a power law by maximum likelihood within the linear range. When run on a single naive CD8 sample, MIGEC and the pipeline yielded similar UMI counts, similar unique TCR numbers and similar clonal distributions. One analysis removed from the naive repertoire any naive TCRs that were also found in any memory subset from the same donor. The repertoires were searched for 5,500 to 7,500 CMV-associated CDR3 sequences that had been compiled from VDJdb and a published dataset. The public reads were run again by TCRdb, first through fastp at Q25 and then through MiXCR, and only productive beta chains were kept. Each CDR3 protein appears once, grouped with its most common genes and DNA. The V and J calls come from TCRdb's annotation, not from the publication. The sample has 95,000 to 110,000 distinct CDR3 sequences on record, 13% to 15% of them singletons. Of the sample, around 2.8% falls within the top ten clones.

There are 12 amino acids in the CDR3, from cysteine to phenylalanine inclusive. Only the CDR3 DNA is retained, 36 bases long and in frame from the first base. Cut back by 4 bases and 5 bases, the V and J ends lie 6 bases apart. From the germline V gene (reference sequence), CDR1 is MNHNY and CDR2 is SVGAGI. Sequenced sample: naive CD8+ T cells from blood. What this sample's cell subset or site label stands for: naive T cells, CD45RA high CD27+. The source is a human donor in good health. Recombination joined TRBV6-6 with TRBJ2-1, with the D gene too uncertain to name. The CDR3 amino acid sequence is: CASSSGHNEQFF. The sequenced DNA: TGTGCCAGCAGTTCCGGCCACAATGAGCAGTTCTTC.